Listed below are T cell receptor beta chains from one sample, sequenced in a study of vaccination effects on CD4 cells after COVID-19. No antigen is known for these receptors. Method: immunoSEQ multiplex PCR; TCRdb's copy keeps in-frame clones and lacks some. The sample shows under 40,000 clones, less than 85% of them seen only once. This sample comprised CD4+ T cells from PBMCs cultured without peptide, obtained before COVID-19 vaccination. Receptors were obtained from a human donor who received a COVID-19 vaccine. The CDR3 runs from the conserved cysteine through the conserved F or W. The listing skips clone size in some rows; elsewhere it reads once, few, many or a size class.

clone size: once
V gene: TRBV5-6
CDR3 protein: CASSLGAGVNTGELFF

clone size: .
V gene: TRBV10-3
CDR3 protein: CAISQFRGGPNTGELFF

clone size: .
V gene: TRBV9
CDR3 protein: CASSVVGGPPEAFF

clone size: .
V gene: TRBV5-1
CDR3 protein: CASSLEDGTVAYEQYF

clone size: few
V gene: TRBV5-1
CDR3 protein: CASAIGGNTEAFF

clone size: .
V gene: TRBV7-9
CDR3 protein: CASSLGTNEQYF

clone size: few
V gene: TRBV5-4
CDR3 protein: CASSLDRVRMGSPLHF

clone size: .
V gene: TRBV1
CDR3 protein: CTSSQIGPRFCNQPQHF

clone size: .
V gene: TRBV6-6
CDR3 protein: CASSSQWPSNTIYF

clone size: once
V gene: TRBV20-1
CDR3 protein: CSARDSSDFF

clone size: .
V gene: TRBV19
CDR3 protein: CASSTGGPYNEQFF

clone size: medium-sized
V gene: TRBV5-1
CDR3 protein: CASSLASSEQYF

clone size: .
V gene: TRBV6-1
CDR3 protein: CASSDWTIGNTIYF

clone size: .
V gene: TRBV10-1
CDR3 protein: CASRADEGSGYTF

clone size: few
V gene: TRBV2
CDR3 protein: CASSAGNQPQHF

clone size: .
V gene: TRBV30
CDR3 protein: CAVTGFGNTIYF

clone size: .
V gene: TRBV7-2
CDR3 protein: CASSLAPVRNNEQFF

clone size: .
V gene: TRBV4-1
CDR3 protein: CASSEGQTGELFF

clone size: few
V gene: TRBV5-1
CDR3 protein: CASSQGTSHNEQFF

clone size: .
V gene: TRBV6-5
CDR3 protein: CASSSRDEQFF

clone size: large
V gene: TRBV5-6
CDR3 protein: CASSRRADDYGYTF

clone size: .
V gene: TRBV5-1
CDR3 protein: CASSLESSGGETQYF

clone size: .
V gene: TRBV19
CDR3 protein: CASKGGVLSNTGELFF

clone size: .
V gene: TRBV19
CDR3 protein: CASSISDVWGTEAFF

clone size: .
V gene: TRBV14
CDR3 protein: CASQWTWNTEAFF

clone size: .
V gene: TRBV6-6
CDR3 protein: CASRAGTGGNIQYF

clone size: .
V gene: TRBV12-5
CDR3 protein: CASGLGGLAPNNEQFF

clone size: .
V gene: TRBV10-3
CDR3 protein: CAISTGRQGVSGYTF

clone size: few
V gene: TRBV6-1
CDR3 protein: CASSEGRESYGYTF

clone size: .
V gene: TRBV9
CDR3 protein: CASSETTGTYEQYF

clone size: .
V gene: TRBV19
CDR3 protein: CASSLISGISTDTQYF

clone size: few
V gene: TRBV4-1
CDR3 protein: CASSQVASEETQYF

clone size: few
V gene: TRBV12-5
CDR3 protein: CASGSNQGAWTEAFF

clone size: .
V gene: TRBV6-5
CDR3 protein: CASSLTGPGELFF

clone size: once
V gene: TRBV19
CDR3 protein: CASRDGQGTGNTIYF

clone size: .
V gene: TRBV19
CDR3 protein: CASSTGTSGFHSYNEQFF

clone size: .
V gene: TRBV7-8
CDR3 protein: CASSFLAGAPTDTQYF

clone size: .
V gene: TRBV5-1
CDR3 protein: CASRVGQGPSYEQYF

clone size: .
V gene: TRBV5-1
CDR3 protein: CASSEGLAGMYQETQYF

clone size: .
V gene: TRBV3-1/TRBV3-2
CDR3 protein: CASSHLADRGYEQYF

clone size: .
V gene: TRBV2
CDR3 protein: CASSLRTGGYNQPQHF

clone size: .
V gene: TRBV7-8
CDR3 protein: CASSLISGGHGYTF

clone size: .
V gene: TRBV11-2
CDR3 protein: CASSFSSNQPQHF

clone size: once
V gene: TRBV5-5
CDR3 protein: CASSFGQIQETQYF

clone size: .
V gene: TRBV30
CDR3 protein: CAWSGSGGSTTGELFF